These 9 T cell receptor beta chains originate from one sample sequenced in a study of blood T cell repertoires in COVID-19 (dated by TCRdb to 2018 to 2020). The library relied on the immunoSEQ multiplex PCR assay. In TCRdb, the immuneACCESS table is reduced to in-frame sequences with V and J assigned. These tables do not hold every clone; where another copy was compared, an unresolved V gene accounts for under half, and the others remain unexplained. This sample is represented by fewer than 150,000 clones; 80% to 85% of them were singletons. The ten biggest clones cover less than 5% of the sample. Sequenced: peripheral blood. The source of these receptors is a woman of 80 years or more with acute or convalescent COVID-19.

The chain combines TRBV5-1 with TRBJ1-2, with 8 bases identical to TRBD1. Germline V CDR1 and CDR2: SGHRS, YFSETQ. The CDR3 runs 15 residues. Trimming cost V 0 bases and J 4 bases; bases outside gene matches: 5. The CDR3 region has the DNA TGCGCCAGCAGCTTGGGGACAGGGCTACCCTATGGCTACACCTTC. This encodes CASSLGTGLPYGYTF.

The chain links TRBV5-6 to TRBJ2-5; D may be TRBD1 (6 bases). The germline V gene encodes CDR1 SGHDT and CDR2 YYEEEE. Trimming removed 4 bases at V and 6 bases at J, with 13 bases between. This CDR3 is 13 amino acids long. CDR3: CASSQGQRQTQYF. CDR3 nucleotide sequence: TGTGCCAGCAGCCAAGGACAGCGACAGACCCAGTACTTC.

The sample holds a few counts of this clone. No conserved phenylalanine or tryptophan ends this CDR3, so it is likely a read error. The limits of the CDR3 on the DNA are not certain, so only TCRdb's listed CDR3 is given. This chain links TRBV21-1 with TRBJ2-7; the table's D call, TRBD1, has no DNA check behind it. TRBV21-1 is designated a pseudogene. The CDR3 contains 13 residues when both ends are counted. The CDR3 sequence is CASSERYRTPSLI.

The chain carries TRBV5-1 and TRBJ2-7; 9 bases agree with TRBD2. The CDR3 sequence is 16 residues long. Germline CDR1 reads SGHRS; CDR2 reads YFSETQ. The ends lost 3 bases at V and 3 bases at J; junction bases unmatched: 10. CDR3 DNA sequence: TGCGCCAGCAGCTCACCCACCGGGACTAGCAGCTACGAGCAGTACTTC. Translated: CASSSPTGTSSYEQYF.

The chain uses TRBV4-2 and TRBJ1-1; 7 bases are shared with TRBD1. This CDR3 is 12 amino acids long. J gave up 11 bases and V 4 bases, and 7 bases lay outside the gene matches. In germline, CDR1 is LGHNA, CDR2 YNFKEQ. The CDR3 DNA reads as TGTGCCAGCAGCCCTGACAGGGAGAGCGCTTTCTTT. Translated, it gives CASSPDRESAFF.

This clone appeared once. The genes are TRBV2 and TRBJ1-6, with TRBD1 as a possible D gene (5 bases). V gave up 6 bases and J gave up 9 bases, with 15 bases separating them. CDR3 length: 14 amino acids. CDR1 and CDR2 from the germline V gene are SNHLY and FYNNEI. Here the CDR3 reads CASRPQGVRSPLHF. The DNA for the CDR3 is TGTGCCAGCAGGCCTCAGGGTGTTCGTTCACCCCTCCACTTT.

The chain is built from TRBV9 and TRBJ1-4; TRBD1 is a possible D gene (5 bases). The V end lost 4 bases, the J end lost 7 bases, and 20 bases lay between the germline ends. Germline V gene data show CDR1 as SGDLS and CDR2 as YYNGEE. CDR3 length equals 16 residues. Here the CDR3 DNA reads TGTGCCAGCAGCACCCGACCGGGGGGTAATGGTGAAAAACTGTTTTTT. Protein sequence: CASSTRPGGNGEKLFF.

This chain joins TRBV20-1 and TRBJ1-2; D remains unclear. V gave up 3 bases and J gave up 5 bases, with 7 bases separating them. CDR3 size: 11 residues. Per the germline V gene, CDR1 is DFQATT and CDR2 is SNEGSKA (reference sequence). This CDR3 is CSASEEYGYTF. Here the CDR3 DNA reads TGCAGTGCTAGCGAAGAGTATGGCTACACCTTC.

The rearrangement links TRBV18 to TRBJ1-2; maybe TRBD1 (6 bases). Germline lookup yields CDR1 KGHSH and CDR2 LQKENI. The germline V and J ends were trimmed by 4 bases and 7 bases, with 22 bases remaining between them. This CDR3 comprises 16 residues. The CDR3 loop reads CASSLEPDSARRGYTF. The DNA of the CDR3 is TGTGCCAGCTCACTAGAACCGGACAGTGCCCGTCGTGGCTACACCTTC.